The rows below give T cell receptor beta chains drawn from one sample of a study of identical twins. One entry per CDR3 protein results from TCRdb running MiXCR on the 5' RACE reads. The table includes about 810,000 distinct CDR3 sequences, 9% to 15% detected once. A further study also used this sample, focusing on yellow fever vaccine responses in identical twins.

Sequenced sample: PBMCs. These receptor sequences come from a woman in her late teens or twenties in good health. Each CDR3 is given with its conserved first and last residue. A D gene is named only where the DNA matches it firmly. Size values are once, few and many counts, or a class for expanded clones, and some rows have none.

J gene | V gene | clone size | D gene | CDR3 DNA | CDR3 protein
TRBJ2-1 | TRBV20-1 | few | NA | TGCAGTGCTAACCGGGACACCTACAATGAGCAGTTCTTC | CSANRDTYNEQFF
TRBJ2-7 | TRBV7-9 | NA | TRBD1 | TGTGCCAGCAGCTTAGGGCGGGGGACAGGGGGCTACGAGCAGTACTTC | CASSLGRGTGGYEQYF
TRBJ1-5 | TRBV6-5 | few | TRBD1 | TGTGCCAGCAGTTACACCAAAGACAGGGGGCGAAATCAGCCCCAGCATTTT | CASSYTKDRGRNQPQHF
TRBJ2-7 | TRBV7-2 | NA | TRBD2 | TGTGCCAGCAGCACCTCTAGCGGCTACGAGCAGTACTTC | CASSTSSGYEQYF
TRBJ2-2 | TRBV20-1 | NA | NA | TGCAGTGCTAGTCCCCCCGACAGGTTGTACACCGGGGAGCTGTTTTTT | CSASPPDRLYTGELFF
TRBJ2-1 | TRBV10-3 | NA | NA | TGTGCCATCTCAGGGTTCACCTACAATGAGCAGTTCTTC | CAISGFTYNEQFF
TRBJ1-5 | TRBV28 | NA | NA | TGTGCCAGCAGTTTATATCGGGGGGGAAGCAATCAGCCCCAGCATTTT | CASSLYRGGSNQPQHF
TRBJ1-2 | TRBV15 | NA | TRBD1 | TGTGCCACCAGCACCGTAGGGGGCGCATACTATGGCTACACCTTC | CATSTVGGAYYGYTF
TRBJ2-7 | TRBV3-1 | few | NA | TGTGCCAGCAGCCAAAAAAATTGGGGCGAGCAGTACTTC | CASSQKNWGEQYF
TRBJ2-3 | TRBV5-1 | few | TRBD2 | TGCGCCAGCAGCCGGACTAGCGGGGCGGATACGCAGTATTTT | CASSRTSGADTQYF
TRBJ2-1 | TRBV4-1 | many | TRBD2 | TGCGCCAGCAGCCCCCGGACTAGCGGGGGGAATGAGCAGTTCTTC | CASSPRTSGGNEQFF
TRBJ1-1 | TRBV20-1 | few | TRBD1 | TGCAGTGCTAAATCCCCCGGGACAGACACTGAAGCTTTCTTT | CSAKSPGTDTEAFF
TRBJ1-1 | TRBV24-1 | many | NA | TGTGCCACCAGTGATTTAGGAGTAAGCATGAACACTGAAGCTTTCTTT | CATSDLGVSMNTEAFF
TRBJ1-4 | TRBV11-2 | few | NA | TGTGCCAGCAGCACCTCCCAGGGAATGGATGAAAAACTGTTTTTT | CASSTSQGMDEKLFF
TRBJ2-1 | TRBV10-1 | NA | NA | TGCGCCAGCAGTGATGACCGTTACAATGAGCAGTTCTTC | CASSDDRYNEQFF
TRBJ1-6 | TRBV12-3/TRBV12-4 | many | NA | TGTGCCAGCAGTTCCACAGGGTTAGGTTCACCCCTCCACTTT | CASSSTGLGSPLHF
TRBJ2-5 | TRBV12-3/TRBV12-4 | few | TRBD2 | TGTGCCAGCAGCAGACTAGCGGGGGCAGAGACCCAGTACTTC | CASSRLAGAETQYF
TRBJ2-3 | TRBV6-2/TRBV6-3 | NA | NA | TGTGCCAGCAGAACGGGATCAGGGAGTGCAGATACGCAGTATTTT | CASRTGSGSADTQYF
TRBJ2-7 | TRBV12-5 | NA | NA | TGTGCTAGTGGCCTGGAGGCAGGGCCGACCCACGAGCAGTACTTC | CASGLEAGPTHEQYF
TRBJ2-7 | TRBV5-6 | NA | NA | TGTGCCAGCAGCTTGAGGGGGAGGAACGAGCAGTACTTC | CASSLRGRNEQYF
TRBJ1-1 | TRBV5-1 | few | NA | TGCGCCAGCAGCTTAAGAAGGTACGACACTGAAGCTTTCTTT | CASSLRRYDTEAFF
TRBJ2-1 | TRBV12-3/TRBV12-4 | few | NA | TGTGCCAGCAGTCTAGGAGTTTCTCAGTTCTTC | CASSLGVSQFF
TRBJ1-1 | TRBV5-1 | few | NA | TGCGCCAGCAGCCCCATCGACAGGAACACTGAAGCTTTCTTT | CASSPIDRNTEAFF
TRBJ2-1 | TRBV9 | NA | TRBD2 | TGTGCCAGCAGCGTTTCGACTAGCGACTACAATGAGCAGTTCTTC | CASSVSTSDYNEQFF
TRBJ1-2 | TRBV4-1 | NA | TRBD1 | TGCGCCAGCAGCCCATTTGAGGGACAGGGATCTGGCTACACCTTC | CASSPFEGQGSGYTF
TRBJ2-1 | TRBV28 | NA | NA | TGTGCCAGCAGTTTATGGTGGGACCAAGCCTACAATGAGCAGTTCTTC | CASSLWWDQAYNEQFF
TRBJ2-7 | TRBV6-5 | few | NA | TGTGCCAGCAGTTACTCGAGGAGCGGCGAGCAGTACTTC | CASSYSRSGEQYF
TRBJ2-5 | TRBV7-2 | NA | NA | TGTGCCGCCAGCAACGCGGAGACCCAGTACTTC | CAASNAETQYF
TRBJ2-3 | TRBV6-5 | NA | NA | TGTGCCAGCAGTTATCGAGCGGCCCCGTTAGATACGCAGTATTTT | CASSYRAAPLDTQYF
TRBJ2-4 | TRBV18 | many | NA | TGTGCCAGCTCACCACCGGGACTAGCCAAAAACATTCAGTACTTC | CASSPPGLAKNIQYF
TRBJ2-7 | TRBV7-9 | NA | NA | TGTGCCAGCAGCTTAGCGCAGGGCGCCGTCTACGAGCAGTACTTC | CASSLAQGAVYEQYF
TRBJ2-2 | TRBV29-1 | NA | NA | TGCAGCGTCCACACAGGGAACACCGGGGAGCTGTTTTTT | CSVHTGNTGELFF
TRBJ2-5 | TRBV6-5 | NA | TRBD1 | TGTGCCAGCAGTTACCCCGGGACAGTTCAAGAGACCCAGTACTTC | CASSYPGTVQETQYF
TRBJ2-1 | TRBV6-5 | many | TRBD1 | TGTGCCAGCAGTTCCAACATCCGGGACAGCTCCTACAATGAGCAGTTCTTC | CASSSNIRDSSYNEQFF